This passage covers 22 T cell receptor beta chains from one sample sequenced in a study of T cell responses to AZD1222 COVID-19 vaccine. Sequencing used immunoSEQ multiplex PCR; TCRdb keeps in-frame clones, though not all of them. The table lists some 190,000 clones, about 94% of them singletons. The sequences come from peripheral blood, collected 28 days after the second dose of the MenACWY control vaccine. The receptors were sampled from an adult who received the MenACWY meningococcal vaccine as a control.

V usage is TRBV28 and J usage is TRBJ2-1; D might be TRBD2 (5 bases). Trimming pared 3 bases from V and 7 bases from J, leaving 10 bases between. Germline CDR1 is MDHEN and CDR2 is SYDVKM. The length of the CDR3 is 13 residues. Here the CDR3 reads CASSLEAPNEQFF. CDR3 DNA: TGTGCCAGCAGTTTGGAGGCCCCTAATGAGCAGTTCTTC.

The V gene is TRBV27, the J gene TRBJ2-7; 10 nucleotides agree with TRBD1. Looked up from germline, CDR1 is MNHEY and CDR2 is SMNVEV (reference sequence). This CDR3 comprises 16 residues. The ends lost 2 bases at V and 0 bases at J; junction bases unmatched: 4. The DNA for the CDR3 is TGTGCCAGCAGTTTAAGGGGGACAGGGGACTCCTACGAGCAGTACTTC. Amino acids: CASSLRGTGDSYEQYF.

The J gene is TRBJ1-2, the V gene TRBV6-5, with a weak D call TRBD1 (6 bases). The CDR3 runs to 13 residues. V was shortened by 6 bases and J by 4 bases, with 12 bases between the two germline ends. Germline V gives CDR1 MNHEY, CDR2 SVGAGI. The CDR3 DNA reads TGTGCCAGCAGCCGCGACAGGAGCTATGGCTACACCTTC. Translated: CASSRDRSYGYTF.

The chain recombines TRBV29-1 with TRBJ2-2; the D is unclear. V gave up 7 bases and J gave up 4 bases, with 16 bases separating them. The CDR3 spans 14 residues. The V gene's germline CDR1 is SQVTM and CDR2 ANQGSEA. The CDR3, as DNA: TGCAGCGCCGAGACTCCTCGGCCCACCGGGGAGCTGTTTTTT. This gives the protein CSAETPRPTGELFF.

This CDR3 is CASSQGEEQYF. CDR3 sequence (DNA): TGTGCCAGCAGCCAGGGGGAAGAGCAGTACTTC. This chain uses TRBV3-1 (or the pseudogene TRBV3-2) with TRBJ2-7; D assignment may be TRBD1 or TRBD2 (5 bases each). Germline V lookup: CDR1 LGHDT, CDR2 YNNKEL (reference sequence). The CDR3 sequence is 11 residues long. The germline V and J ends were trimmed by 3 bases and 7 bases, with 7 bases remaining between them.

The chain carries TRBV28 and TRBJ2-1; 13 positions match TRBD2. CDR3 length: 19 amino acids. Germline lookup yields CDR1 MDHEN and CDR2 SYDVKM. V was pared by 7 bases and J by 0 bases, with 12 bases of the junction left unmatched. The CDR3 spells CASTPFGTSGVSSYNEQFF. CDR3 in DNA: TGTGCCAGCACCCCCTTCGGGACTAGCGGGGTTAGCTCCTACAATGAGCAGTTCTTC.

V and J are TRBV12-3 or TRBV12-4 and TRBJ1-4; no firm D call. Between the trimmed V and J ends, which lost 3 bases and 8 bases, there was a span of 4 bases. The CDR3 is made up of 11 amino acids. Here the CDR3 reads CASSLEEKLFF. The CDR3 DNA sequence: TGTGCCAGCAGTTTGGAGGAAAAACTGTTTTTT.

V usage is TRBV19 and J usage is TRBJ1-5; D is unresolved. Germline V CDR1 and CDR2: LNHDA, SQIVND (reference sequence). The CDR3 runs 13 residues. The V end was cut by 1 base, the J end by 6 bases, with 7 bases between. The CDR3 sequence is CASSIGGFQPQHF. DNA for the CDR3: TGTGCCAGTAGTATAGGCGGGTTTCAGCCCCAGCATTTT.

The V and J genes are TRBV7-2 and TRBJ2-3; a weak D match, TRBD1 (6 bases). Germline CDR1 is SGHTA and CDR2 is FQGNSA. Trimming pared 1 base from V and 0 bases from J, leaving 11 bases between. The CDR3 runs to 16 residues. CDR3 in amino acids: CASSLDRATSTDTQYF. The CDR3 DNA sequence: TGTGCCAGCAGCTTAGACAGGGCCACTAGCACAGATACGCAGTATTTT.

This clone was observed a single time. The V call is TRBV7-3, the J call TRBJ1-2; D perhaps matches TRBD1 (5 bases). The CDR3 totals 12 residues. Germline V lookup: CDR1 SGHTA, CDR2 FQGTGA. The CDR3 coding sequence is TGTCCATCCGGAGCAGGGAAGTATGGCTACACCTTC. Its translation is CPSGAGKYGYTF.

The J gene is TRBJ2-1, the V gene TRBV6-5; weak D call: TRBD2 (6 bases). Germline CDR1 and CDR2: MNHEY and SVGAGI. V gave up 4 bases and J gave up 0 bases, with 13 bases separating them. CDR3 size: 16 residues. The CDR3 sequence: CASSSQRGSSYNEQFF. CDR3 bases: TGTGCCAGCAGTTCCCAACGGGGGAGCTCCTACAATGAGCAGTTCTTC.

The rearrangement uses TRBV28 and TRBJ1-5; 7 bases are shared with TRBD1. V shed 7 bases and J 2 bases; nucleotides not matched to a gene: 11. Germline V CDR1 and CDR2: MDHEN, SYDVKM. The CDR3 contains 16 residues. The CDR3 loop reads CASNLPRQGGNQPQHF. CDR3 nucleotides: TGTGCCAGCAATCTTCCCCGACAGGGTGGCAATCAGCCCCAGCATTTT.

This clone occurred once. The chain uses TRBV4-1 and TRBJ2-7; D might be TRBD1 (5 bases). Trimming took 4 bases from V and 2 from J, leaving 27 bases between them. The germline gives CDR1 MGHRA, CDR2 YSYEKL. The CDR3 is 19 amino acids. The CDR3 loop is CASSPSPPRGYHRTYEQYF. The CDR3 coding sequence is TGCGCCAGCAGCCCCTCTCCTCCCCGAGGATACCACAGGACCTACGAGCAGTACTTC.

This chain links TRBV9 with TRBJ2-3; no reliable D call. The V gene lost 5 bases and the J gene lost 5 bases, with 12 bases spanning the gap. The V gene's germline CDR1 is SGDLS and CDR2 YYNGEE. The CDR3 consists of 13 residues. The CDR3 DNA follows: TGTGCCAGCAGGGCTTCATCGGAAGATACGCAGTATTTT. It encodes CASRASSEDTQYF.

The chain uses TRBV7-3 and TRBJ2-1; 8 bases match TRBD2. The germline gives CDR1 SGHTA, CDR2 FQGTGA. This CDR3 region has 14 residues. J was trimmed by 6 bases and V by 3 bases; bases with no gene match: 4. The CDR3 DNA follows: TGTGCCAGCAGCTTTATAGCGGGACGCAATGAGCAGTTCTTC. It is translated as CASSFIAGRNEQFF.

This CDR3 is CASSRTPIPVGDEQYF. DNA for the CDR3: TGTGCCAGCAGCCGGACCCCTATTCCGGTAGGGGACGAGCAGTACTTC. The rearrangement uses TRBV5-4 and TRBJ2-7; D is perhaps TRBD1 (5 bases). Germline CDR1 is SGHNT and CDR2 is YYREEE (reference sequence). CDR3 length: 16 amino acids. V was pared by 4 bases and J by 5 bases, with 22 bases between. The full variable domain, rest sourced from reference TRBV5-4 and TRBJ2-7, is ETGVTQSPTHLIKTRGQQVTLRCSSQSGHNTVSWYQQALGQGPQFIFQYYREEENGRGNFPPRFSGLQFPNYSSELNVNALELDDSALYLCASSRTPIPVGDEQYFGPGTRLTVT.

V gene TRBV12-3 or TRBV12-4 combines with J gene TRBJ2-7, with 9 bases identical to TRBD1. V trimming: 7 bases; J trimming: 5 bases; junction bases outside the gene matches: 6. The CDR3 runs 13 residues. Here the CDR3 DNA reads TGTGCCAGCACTGGGACAGGGTCCAACGAGCAGTACTTC. The encoded protein is CASTGTGSNEQYF.

The chain combines TRBV28 with TRBJ1-2; 9 bases map to TRBD1. Germline V CDR1 and CDR2: MDHEN, SYDVKM. The length of the CDR3 is 15 residues. V gave up 2 bases and J gave up 7 bases; unmatched junction bases: 8. The DNA for the CDR3 is TGTGCCAGCAGTTTAGGTGGAACAGGGGGCCCTGGCTACACCTTC. It specifies CASSLGGTGGPGYTF.

This clone appeared a single time. V and J are TRBV19 and TRBJ1-5; unclear D gene. Germline lookup yields CDR1 LNHDA and CDR2 SQIVND (reference sequence). The CDR3 loop spans 13 amino acids. The ends were cut back, 7 bases at V and 7 bases at J, with 14 bases in the middle. The CDR3 DNA reads TGTGCCAGTATCGCCGGGCCTAGACAGCCCCAGCATTTT. Protein product: CASIAGPRQPQHF.

The chain joins TRBV30 to TRBJ1-1, with D possibly TRBD1 on 5 matching bases. V lost 4 bases, J lost 4 bases, and 16 bases lay in between. The CDR3 is made up of 14 amino acids. Per germline, CDR1 GTSNPN and CDR2 SVGIG (reference sequence). The DNA of the CDR3 is TGTGCCTGGAACCCCCTCAGGGAGGTCACTGAAGCTTTCTTT. It yields the protein CAWNPLREVTEAFF. Based on the CDR3 plus reference TRBV30 and TRBJ1-1, the full variable domain is SQTIHQWPATLVQPVGSPLSLECTVEGTSNPNLYWYRQAAGRGLQLLFYSVGIGQISSEVPQNLSASRPQDRQFILSSKKLLLSDSGFYLCAWNPLREVTEAFFGQGTRLTVV.

The chain couples TRBV5-1 to TRBJ1-3; no reliable D call. The germline V and J ends were trimmed by 3 bases and 1 base, with 8 bases remaining between them. The germline V gene encodes CDR1 SGHRS and CDR2 YFSETQ. CDR3 length: 14 residues. The CDR3 reads CASSSGLSGNTIYF. CDR3 nucleotide sequence: TGCGCCAGCAGCTCAGGTTTGTCTGGAAACACCATATATTTT. The variable domain in full, completed from reference TRBV5-1 and TRBJ1-3, reads KAGVTQTPRYLIKTRGQQVTLSCSPISGHRSVSWYQQTPGQGLQFLFEYFSETQRNKGNFPGRFSGRQFSNSRSEMNVSTLELGDSALYLCASSSGLSGNTIYFGEGSWLTVV.

The chain couples TRBV9 to TRBJ1-4; 8 positions agree with TRBD1. The CDR3 length is 15 residues. Germline-derived CDR1 and CDR2 are SGDLS and YYNGEE. V trimming: 0 bases; J trimming: 3 bases; junction bases outside the gene matches: 1. The CDR3 DNA reads as TGTGCCAGCAGCGTAGGGGGACAGGCTAATGAAAAACTGTTTTTT. Protein: CASSVGGQANEKLFF.